Below are 14 T cell receptor beta chains sequenced from a single sample in a study of blood T cell repertoires in COVID-19. Repertoires were generated with immunoSEQ multiplex PCR, while TCRdb's copy carries only in-frame clones and drops some. The repertoire holds some 68,000 clones, roughly nine tenths seen once, with roughly 7.6% in the top ten. Sequenced sample: peripheral blood. These receptors were collected from a man between 45 and 60 years old with active COVID-19.

The chain is built from TRBV6-2 or TRBV6-3 and TRBJ1-5; 10 bases align to TRBD1. With 4 bases clipped from V and 6 bases from J, the junction kept 9 bases outside the gene matches. Germline CDR1 is MNHEY and CDR2 is SVGEGT. The CDR3 covers 16 residues. As DNA, the CDR3 is TGTGCCAGCAGTTCGCACTCCGGGACAGGGGCTCAGCCCCAGCATTTT. Protein product: CASSSHSGTGAQPQHF.

This chain joins TRBV7-9 and TRBJ1-2; no clear D gene. The length of the CDR3 is 12 residues. The germline V gene encodes CDR1 SEHNR and CDR2 FQNEAQ (reference sequence). V lost 4 bases and J lost 5, with 8 bases in between. The CDR3 loop reads CASSYSIYGYTF. CDR3 bases: TGTGCCAGCAGCTACAGTATTTATGGCTACACCTTC.

The chain carries TRBV2 and TRBJ1-4, with a weak D call TRBD1 (5 bases). CDR1 SNHLY and CDR2 FYNNEI come from the germline V gene. The CDR3 extends over 16 amino acids. V was shortened by 6 bases and J by 2 bases, with 16 bases between the two germline ends. CDR3 region: CASRKAGRGTNEKLFF. The CDR3 DNA is TGTGCCAGCAGGAAGGCAGGGAGGGGTACTAATGAAAAACTGTTTTTT. The full variable domain, completed using reference TRBV2 and TRBJ1-4, is EPEVTQTPSHQVTQMGQEVILRCVPISNHLYFYWYRQILGQKVEFLVSFYNNEISEKSEIFDDQFSVERPDGSNFTLKIRSTKLEDSAMYFCASRKAGRGTNEKLFFGSGTQLSVL.

The DNA for the CDR3 is TGCGCCAGCAGCCGGGACAGCACGAATTCACCCCTCCACTTT. As protein: CASSRDSTNSPLHF. The chain uses TRBV5-1 and TRBJ1-6; 7 nucleotides align to TRBD1. The V and J ends lost 4 bases and 7 bases, in that order; junction bases with no gene match: 5. The CDR3 has 14 residues. Germline CDR1 is SGHRS and CDR2 is YFSETQ.

J is TRBJ1-6 and V is TRBV6-5, with D perhaps TRBD1 (5 bases). CDR1 and CDR2 from the germline V gene are MNHEY and SVGAGI. The length of the CDR3 is 14 residues. Trimming pared 7 bases from V and 10 bases from J, leaving 17 bases between. Here the CDR3 DNA reads TGTGCCAGCATAACCGGGGGATATGAATCACCCCTCCACTTT. Residues: CASITGGYESPLHF.

The chain employs TRBV4-1 and TRBJ2-5, with D perhaps TRBD2 (5 bases). The CDR3 covers 17 residues. Trimming removed 3 bases at V and 5 bases at J, with 22 bases between. Germline assignment: CDR1 MGHRA and CDR2 YSYEKL. CDR3 amino acids: CASSHPRVKTWEETQYF. DNA of the CDR3: TGCGCCAGCAGCCATCCTCGGGTAAAGACTTGGGAGGAGACCCAGTACTTC.

The chain combines TRBV18 with TRBJ2-4, with 10 positions matching TRBD1. The V and J ends lost 1 base and 3 bases, in that order; junction bases with no gene match: 6. CDR3 length equals 17 residues. Germline V gene data show CDR1 as KGHSH and CDR2 as LQKENI. DNA of the CDR3: TGTGCCAGCTCACCACAGACAGGGGGCAGAGGCAAAAACATTCAGTACTTC. Protein: CASSPQTGGRGKNIQYF.

This chain joins TRBV5-5 and TRBJ2-1; D is unclear. The length of the CDR3 is 13 residues. Germline CDR1 is SGHKS and CDR2 is YYEKEE (reference sequence). V lost 3 bases and J lost 4, with 8 bases in between. CDR3 in DNA: TGTGCCAGCAGCTCGACTCGGTACAATGAGCAGTTCTTC. Translated: CASSSTRYNEQFF.

The chain uses TRBV10-2 and TRBJ2-2; no definite D call. The CDR3 spans 11 residues. Trimming removed 7 bases at V and 3 bases at J, with 3 bases between. From germline, CDR1 is WSHSY and CDR2 SAAADI. The CDR3 spells CASTDTGELFF. DNA of the CDR3: TGCGCCAGCACGGACACCGGGGAGCTGTTTTTT.

The rearrangement joins TRBV7-9 to TRBJ1-2; 7 bases agree with TRBD1. Germline CDR1 and CDR2: SEHNR and FQNEAQ (reference sequence). The CDR3 is 16 residues long. J lost 2 bases, V lost 1 base, and 7 bases had no gene match. The CDR3 sequence: CASSLEEGAGNYGYTF. The CDR3 region has the DNA TGTGCCAGCAGCTTAGAGGAGGGGGCAGGGAACTATGGCTACACCTTC.

The genes are TRBV4-3 and TRBJ2-1; TRBD2 is a possible D gene (6 bases). CDR1 and CDR2 from the germline V gene are LGHNA and YSLEER. The V gene lost 6 bases and the J gene lost 9 bases, with 15 bases spanning the gap. There are 13 residues in the CDR3. The CDR3 nucleotides are TGCGCCAGCAGTCCCGGGGAGGTCGGTGAGCAGTTCTTC. Encoded protein: CASSPGEVGEQFF.

This clone came up once. The rearrangement joins TRBV12-3 or TRBV12-4 to TRBJ2-1, with a tentative D call TRBD2 (6 bases). V was pared by 5 bases and J by 9 bases, with 14 bases between. This CDR3 comprises 13 residues. CDR3 amino acids: CASSPRLVGEQFF. The CDR3 nucleotides are TGTGCCAGCAGTCCTCGACTAGTGGGTGAGCAGTTCTTC.

The V gene is TRBV7-2, the J gene TRBJ2-1; 14 bases map to TRBD2. The V gene end was trimmed by 4 bases and the J gene end by 12 bases; junction bases not matched to a gene: 5. This CDR3 comprises 14 residues. Germline lookup yields CDR1 SGHTA and CDR2 FQGNSA. CDR3 amino acids: CASSWGTSGGGQFF. The CDR3 bases are TGTGCCAGCAGCTGGGGGACTAGCGGGGGCGGGCAGTTCTTC.

The chain links TRBV29-1 to TRBJ2-7; D may be TRBD1 (6 bases). CDR1 and CDR2 (germline): SQVTM, ANQGSEA. The CDR3 loop spans 12 amino acids. Between the trimmed V and J ends, which lost 4 bases and 2 bases, there was a span of 9 bases. The CDR3, as DNA: TGCAGCGTTGTCAGGGGAGCCTACGAGCAGTACTTC. It yields the protein CSVVRGAYEQYF.